At least ten counts were recorded for the clone carrying this T cell receptor (beta chain). Its target is not known. The sample is drawn from a study of regulatory T cells in long-lasting Graves disease. Findings and limits, study-wide: Having few samples may have compromised the accuracy. Preferential use of TRBV28, TRBJ1-2 and TRBJ2-5 was seen in persistent disease. Those with persistent Graves' had less TCR diversity than newly diagnosed patients.

Arm-PCR of CDR3 regions and iRepertoire HTBI primers were used to build TCR beta libraries. TCRdb redid the calling of the multiplex PCR reads with MiXCR, one entry per CDR3 protein. The sample has 310,000 or so distinct CDR3 sequences; 15% to 20% are singletons. The time point denotes: persistent/refractory GD, antithyroid drugs over 5 years with positive TRAb. RNA from PBMCs was the source of the TCR library. Peripheral blood, around 9 milliliters of it, was drawn into EDTA tubes. The CDR3 extends over 13 amino acids. CDR1 and CDR2 (germline): MNHEY, SVGAGI. The ends were cut back, 2 bases at V and 3 bases at J, with 8 bases in the middle.

The genes are TRBV6-5 and TRBJ2-7; D is undetermined. Sequenced material: peripheral blood mononuclear cells (PBMCs), taken when the disease was refractory, from a patient treated with antithyroid drugs. The TCR comes from a female donor with Graves disease. The CDR3 nucleotides are TGTGCCAGCAGTTACGGTCGATACTACGAGCAGTACTTC. Residues: CASSYGRYYEQYF.